The 27 T cell receptor beta chains below come from one sample, sequenced in a study of CD8 T cells in ankylosing spondylitis. The study's findings and limits: What appeared characteristic of ankylosing spondylitis blood was a TCR beta motif of eight or nine highly homologous variants.

No antigen is known for these receptors. TCRdb recomputed calls from the 5' RACE reads with MiXCR, one row per CDR3 protein. The sample comprises under 850,000 distinct CDR3 sequences, about 20% of which are singletons, and about 20% rests with the top ten. The sequencing sample was made of blood, either unsorted or a sorted T cell fraction (not recorded which). The receptors originated from a male donor with ankylosing spondylitis.

The V call is TRBV20-1, the J call TRBJ2-7, with D hard to call. The CDR3 contains 14 residues. Germline V gene sequence: CDR1 DFQATT, CDR2 SNEGSKA (reference sequence). V was clipped by 0 bases and J by 0 bases, with 9 bases between them. CDR3 DNA: TGCAGTGCTAGAGATCTGACGAGCTCCTACGAGCAGTACTTC. As protein: CSARDLTSSYEQYF.

This clonotype was seen more than once but under ten times. The rearrangement links TRBV6-2 or TRBV6-3 to TRBJ1-2; 7 nucleotides align to TRBD1. This CDR3 spans 14 amino acids. CDR1 and CDR2 from the germline V gene are MNHEY and SVGEGT. Trimming removed 7 bases from V and 4 bases from J; junction bases left unmatched: 9. In nucleotides, the CDR3 is TGTGCCAGCACCTCGGACAGGATTTTCTATGGCTACACCTTC. Protein product: CASTSDRIFYGYTF.

The J gene is TRBJ2-2, the V gene TRBV24-1; 14 nucleotides match TRBD2. V dropped 4 bases and J dropped 7; count of bases not matched to a gene: 4. From germline, CDR1 is KGHDR and CDR2 SFDVKD. The length of the CDR3 is 16 residues. The CDR3 DNA sequence: TGTGCCACCAGTGAGACTAGCGGGAGGGCCGGCGGGGAGCTGTTTTTT. Its protein is CATSETSGRAGGELFF.

This clonotype was observed at least ten times. This chain joins TRBV29-1 and TRBJ1-1, with D maybe TRBD1 (6 bases). There are 14 residues in the CDR3. With 3 bases removed from V and 4 bases from J, the gap between germline ends came to 15 bases. The germline V gene has CDR1 SQVTM and CDR2 ANQGSEA. This CDR3 is CSVDSGHPTTEAFF. The DNA for the CDR3 is TGCAGCGTTGATTCGGGACACCCTACCACTGAAGCTTTCTTT.

This clonotype was recorded a few times. The chain combines TRBV28 with TRBJ2-2; no clear D gene. Germline CDR1 MDHEN, CDR2 SYDVKM. There are 13 residues in the CDR3. The V gene lost 4 bases and the J gene lost 6 bases, with 9 bases spanning the gap. CDR3 bases: TGTGCCAGCAGTTGGAAGGTACCCGGGGAGCTGTTTTTT. Its translation is CASSWKVPGELFF.

The chain carries TRBV29-1 and TRBJ2-1, with a tentative D call TRBD1 (5 bases). This CDR3 has 14 residues. Trimming shortened V by 4 bases and J by 2 bases, and 12 bases separated the two germline ends. The germline gives CDR1 SQVTM, CDR2 ANQGSEA. CDR3 protein: CSVGTGDPYNEQFF. In nucleotides, the CDR3 is TGCAGCGTTGGTACAGGAGATCCCTACAATGAGCAGTTCTTC.

Only a few counts were recorded for this clonotype. The chain is built from TRBV7-6 and TRBJ2-5; 10 bases match TRBD1. The V and J ends lost 5 bases and 5 bases, in that order; junction bases with no gene match: 11. The germline V gene has CDR1 SGHVS and CDR2 FNYEAQ. This CDR3 region has 16 residues. For the CDR3, the DNA is TGTGCCAGCAGCCCTAAAGGACAGGGGGGTTTGGAGACCCAGTACTTC. It codes for CASSPKGQGGLETQYF.

This clonotype has only a few counts. This sequence joins TRBV20-1 and TRBJ2-5; D is perhaps TRBD2 (7 bases). V lost 5 bases to trimming and J lost 1 base, with 20 bases between them. CDR3 length: 16 residues. Germline values: CDR1 DFQATT, CDR2 SNEGSKA (reference sequence). The DNA for the CDR3 is TGCAGTGCTCTAGGGGGGGTCAGGGACTCCCAAGAGACCCAGTACTTC. Translating it yields CSALGGVRDSQETQYF.

The V and J genes are TRBV2 and TRBJ2-7, with TRBD2 as a possible D gene (6 bases). Germline V lookup: CDR1 SNHLY, CDR2 FYNNEI. Trimming left V 7 bases short and J 2 bases short, with 15 bases between. This CDR3 has 14 residues. The CDR3 DNA sequence: TGTGCCAGCACCCGCGGGGACCAAGCCTACGAGCAGTACTTC. This codes for CASTRGDQAYEQYF.

CDR3 DNA: TGTGCCAGCAGCCAGACTAGCGGAGAGGGCACAGATACGCAGTATTTT. Amino acid sequence: CASSQTSGEGTDTQYF. The chain is built from TRBV5-4 and TRBJ2-3, with 9 bases matching TRBD2. Germline CDR1 SGHNT, CDR2 YYREEE (reference sequence). The CDR3 spans 16 residues. V was clipped by 4 bases and J by 1 base; unmatched bases: 7.

The chain recombines TRBV27 with TRBJ1-2; 7 bases map to TRBD1. Germline CDR1 MNHEY, CDR2 SMNVEV (reference sequence). V dropped 7 bases and J dropped 4; count of bases not matched to a gene: 12. This CDR3 is 15 amino acids long. This CDR3 is CASTKYGTDFYGYTF. The CDR3 nucleotides read TGTGCCAGCACCAAGTATGGGACAGATTTCTATGGCTACACCTTC.

The gene calls are TRBV12-3 or TRBV12-4 and TRBJ2-5; 8 positions agree with TRBD2. This CDR3 has 15 amino acids. The V segment lost 8 bases and the J segment 4 bases; nucleotides outside the gene matches: 12. The DNA of the CDR3 is TGTGCCAGCGGACAGCGGTGGAGCGGGGGAGAGACCCAGTACTTC. Translated, it gives CASGQRWSGGETQYF.

This clonotype showed up just once. The genes are TRBV11-2 and TRBJ1-6; TRBD1 agrees at 7 bases. V lost 5 bases to trimming and J lost 6 bases; unmatched junction nucleotides: 10. Germline V gene data show CDR1 as SGHAT and CDR2 as FQNNGV. CDR3 length: 16 residues. CDR3 amino acids: CASSPDRVKTNSPLHF. CDR3 nucleotide sequence: TGTGCCAGCAGCCCCGACAGGGTAAAGACTAATTCACCCCTCCACTTT.

This clonotype was picked up a small number of times. The chain combines TRBV3-1 with TRBJ2-5, with D perhaps assigned TRBD1 or TRBD2 (5 bases each). The CDR3 runs 13 residues. Germline CDR1 LGHDT, CDR2 YNNKEL (reference sequence). Trimming stripped 3 bases from V and 5 bases from J, with 10 bases between. CDR3 sequence (DNA): TGTGCCAGCAGCCATTGGGACCGGGAGACCCAGTACTTC. Translated: CASSHWDRETQYF.

In this sample, this clonotype turned up a few times. V and J are TRBV20-1 and TRBJ2-7; 9 bases are shared with TRBD2. V was pared by 6 bases and J by 3 bases, with 9 bases of the junction left unmatched. The CDR3 has 14 amino acids. Germline CDR1 and CDR2: DFQATT and SNEGSKA (reference sequence). The CDR3 DNA reads as TGCAGTGCAAATCTAGCGGGACCTAACTACGAGCAGTACTTC. This gives the protein CSANLAGPNYEQYF.

This clonotype was recorded a few times. The rearrangement joins TRBV20-1 to TRBJ2-7; 7 nucleotides agree with TRBD1. Germline assignment: CDR1 DFQATT and CDR2 SNEGSKA (reference sequence). The ends lost 4 bases at V and 4 bases at J; junction bases unmatched: 13. The CDR3 sequence is 15 residues long. The CDR3 DNA reads as TGCAGTGCTAATACAGGGGATTGGGACGGGTACGAGCAGTACTTC. Translated: CSANTGDWDGYEQYF.

CDR3 bases: TGCGCCAGCAGCGCTGGGAGGAATAGCGGGGTCAATGAGCAGTTCTTC. It is translated as CASSAGRNSGVNEQFF. The rearrangement links TRBV5-1 to TRBJ2-1; 8 nucleotides agree with TRBD2. This CDR3 contains 16 residues. The germline CDR1 and CDR2 sequences are SGHRS and YFSETQ. V trimming: 4 bases; J trimming: 6 bases; junction bases outside the gene matches: 12.

This clonotype was counted only a few times. The rearrangement links TRBV20-1 to TRBJ1-3, with a possible D match to TRBD1 (5 bases). V was pared by 3 bases and J by 3 bases, with 12 bases between. Per germline, CDR1 DFQATT and CDR2 SNEGSKA (reference sequence). This CDR3 is 14 amino acids long. The CDR3 sequence: CSASWIGGGNTIYF. CDR3 DNA sequence: TGCAGTGCTAGTTGGATTGGGGGTGGAAACACCATATATTTT.

V usage is TRBV4-2 and J usage is TRBJ1-6; TRBD1 is a possible D gene (5 bases). This CDR3 region has 17 residues. Looked up from germline, CDR1 is LGHNA and CDR2 is YNFKEQ. Trimming removed 0 bases at V and 9 bases at J, with 18 bases between. CDR3: CASSQEGPGVWGSPLHF. For the CDR3, the DNA is TGTGCCAGCAGCCAAGAGGGGCCAGGCGTATGGGGTTCACCCCTCCACTTT.

This clonotype was seen a few times. The rearrangement links TRBV29-1 to TRBJ2-3; no definite D call. V lost 1 base and J 4 bases, leaving 6 bases between the germline ends. Germline assignment: CDR1 SQVTM and CDR2 ANQGSEA. CDR3 length equals 12 residues. The CDR3 region has the DNA TGCAGCGTTGAAGGCATTGCAGATACGCAGTATTTT. Translation: CSVEGIADTQYF.

The rearrangement uses TRBV11-2 and TRBJ2-1, with D possibly matching TRBD2 (6 bases). Germline CDR1 is SGHAT and CDR2 is FQNNGV. The CDR3 is made up of 14 amino acids. Trimming pared 0 bases from V and 7 bases from J, leaving 10 bases between. The CDR3 here is CASSLDGGKNEQFF. As DNA, the CDR3 is TGTGCCAGCAGCTTAGATGGCGGGAAGAATGAGCAGTTCTTC.

The chain links TRBV2 to TRBJ1-1; D is uncertain. This CDR3 region has 15 residues. CDR1 SNHLY and CDR2 FYNNEI come from the germline V gene. V lost 2 bases to trimming and J lost 0 bases, with 10 bases between them. CDR3 in amino acids: CASSERAVMNTEAFF. CDR3 nucleotide sequence: TGTGCCAGCAGTGAACGGGCAGTCATGAACACTGAAGCTTTCTTT.

CDR3 protein: CASSPPTGEYGYTF. The CDR3, as DNA: TGTGCCAGCAGCCCCCCAACAGGAGAATATGGCTACACCTTC. The chain is built from TRBV9 and TRBJ1-2; a weak D match, TRBD1 (5 bases). Trimming took 4 bases from V and 5 from J, leaving 15 bases between them. The CDR3 is 14 amino acids. Germline CDR1 is SGDLS and CDR2 is YYNGEE.

This sequence joins TRBV20-1 and TRBJ1-1; tentatively, D is TRBD1 (6 bases). Germline V gene sequence: CDR1 DFQATT, CDR2 SNEGSKA (reference sequence). This CDR3 contains 14 residues. The germline V and J ends were trimmed by 6 bases and 0 bases, with 14 bases remaining between them. Here the CDR3 DNA reads TGCAGTGCGAGGACAGAGCAGGTGAACACTGAAGCTTTCTTT. Encoded protein: CSARTEQVNTEAFF.

This clonotype was counted only a few times. The V gene is TRBV7-9, the J gene TRBJ2-6; D is unresolved. V was cut by 1 base and J by 4 bases, with 5 bases left in between. This CDR3 is 14 amino acids long. Germline V lookup: CDR1 SEHNR, CDR2 FQNEAQ (reference sequence). The CDR3 region is CASSLVEGANVLTF. The DNA of the CDR3 is TGTGCCAGCAGCTTAGTGGAGGGGGCCAACGTCCTGACTTTC.

The chain carries TRBV27 and TRBJ1-1; D might be TRBD1 (5 bases). The CDR3 is 13 residues long. V dropped 4 bases and J dropped 6 bases, with 12 bases sitting between them. Germline CDR1 is MNHEY and CDR2 is SMNVEV (reference sequence). This CDR3 reads CASSWEGKAEAFF. The CDR3 DNA sequence: TGTGCCAGCAGTTGGGAGGGGAAGGCTGAAGCTTTCTTT.

This clonotype was found a few times. This chain connects TRBV4-2 to TRBJ1-1, with 8 bases matching TRBD1. The V and J ends lost 1 base and 1 base, in that order; junction bases with no gene match: 8. The CDR3 sequence is 17 residues long. In germline, CDR1 is LGHNA, CDR2 YNFKEQ. As DNA, the CDR3 is TGTGCCAGCAGCCAAGGGGGTATGGACAGGGAGAACACTGAAGCTTTCTTT. Protein: CASSQGGMDRENTEAFF.